One sample yielded the 2 T cell receptor beta chains listed below, sequenced in a study of cytomegalovirus exposure and HLA in healthy donors. The PCR used 60 Vbeta and 13 Jbeta primers. The table came from immunoSEQ multiplex PCR; TCRdb's copy has only in-frame clones and leaves some out. The sample lists 150,000 or so clones; 75% to 80% were seen once. Sequenced sample: PBMCs. The origin of the receptors is a woman aged 45-59 years in good health and CMV-seropositive.

This chain uses TRBV9 with TRBJ2-1; D might be TRBD2 (5 bases). Germline V gives CDR1 SGDLS, CDR2 YYNGEE. The V end was cut by 4 bases, the J end by 9 bases, with 17 bases between. There are 14 residues in the CDR3. CDR3 in amino acids: CASSPAASSIEQFF. CDR3 sequence (DNA): TGTGCCAGCAGCCCCGCGGCTAGCTCTATTGAGCAGTTCTTC.

The CDR3 region is CASSEYRGSTTEAFF. The CDR3 nucleotides read TGTGCCAGCAGTGAATATCGAGGGTCCACCACTGAAGCTTTCTTT. This chain connects TRBV25-1 to TRBJ1-1, with D hard to call. V was cut by 0 bases and J by 4 bases, with 12 bases left in between. The CDR3 is 15 residues long. Germline V gene data show CDR1 as MGHDK and CDR2 as SYGVNS.